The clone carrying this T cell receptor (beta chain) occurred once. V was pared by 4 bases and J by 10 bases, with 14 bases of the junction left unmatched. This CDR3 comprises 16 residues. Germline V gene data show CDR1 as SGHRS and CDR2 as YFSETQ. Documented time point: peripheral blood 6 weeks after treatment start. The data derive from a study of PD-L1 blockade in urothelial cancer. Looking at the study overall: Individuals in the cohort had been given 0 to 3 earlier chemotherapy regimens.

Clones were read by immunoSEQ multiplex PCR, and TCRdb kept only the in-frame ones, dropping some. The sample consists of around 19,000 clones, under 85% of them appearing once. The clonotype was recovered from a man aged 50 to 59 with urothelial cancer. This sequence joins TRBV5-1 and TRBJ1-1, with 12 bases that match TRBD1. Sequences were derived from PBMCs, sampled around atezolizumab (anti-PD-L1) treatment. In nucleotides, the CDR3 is TGCGCCAGCAGCGCTCCGGGACAGGGGGCGCAGATCGGAGCTTTCTTT. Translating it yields CASSAPGQGAQIGAFF.